The following is a TCR beta chain sequence with its context. Its antigen remains unknown. Just one base apart from a much larger clone, this may be a read error. TCRdb recomputed calls from the reads with MiXCR, one row per CDR3 protein. The table has some 320,000 distinct CDR3 sequences, more than 8% seen once. This entry is derived from a study of T cell repertoires in cytomegalovirus infection. The study's findings and limits: In two of eight donors, the top clonotype was HLA-C-restricted CMV-specific.

Sequencing was done on a sample of PBMCs. This sequence was found in a human donor in good health (CMV status not recorded). Some clones in this sample may be carry-over from other donors' samples.

The DNA of the CDR3 is TGTGCCAGCACCGCCAGAAGGGCTGCTGGCTACACCTTC. It translates to CASTARRAAGYTF. This chain connects TRBV7-2 to TRBJ1-2; D gene unclear. The germline V gene has CDR1 SGHTA and CDR2 FQGNSA. This CDR3 contains 13 residues. V was clipped by 7 bases and J by 7 bases, with 16 bases between them.